A selection of T cell receptor beta chains follows, all from one sample in a study of T cell changes during pregnancy in multiple sclerosis. Measured with immunoSEQ multiplex PCR; TCRdb has only the in-frame clones, and not every one. The table has about 48,000 clones, 94% seen once; the top ten hold around 0.5%. Sequencing was performed on CD4+ T cells from peripheral blood mononuclear cells, taken in the first trimester of pregnancy. The receptors stem from a female donor with multiple sclerosis, enrolled in a pregnancy study. The CDR3 runs from the conserved cysteine through the conserved F or W. The D gene is left open where the match is weak. A clone size is listed for some rows: how often the clone was seen (once, few, many), or a class if it is expanded.

cdr3_aa: CASSLKVDRGAEQFF; cdr3_nt: TGTGCCAGTAGTCTGAAAGTGGACAGGGGGGCTGAGCAGTTCTTC; v_call: TRBV19; cdr3_length: 15; d_call: TRBD1; j_call: TRBJ2-1; clone_size: -
cdr3_aa: CASSLAPGTVASYEQYF; cdr3_nt: TGTGCCAGCAGCTTAGCACCTGGGACAGTCGCCTCCTACGAGCAGTACTTC; v_call: TRBV7-8; cdr3_length: 17; d_call: TRBD1; j_call: TRBJ2-7; clone_size: -
cdr3_aa: CASSRATTEAFF; cdr3_nt: TGCGCCAGCAGTCGGGCAACCACCGAAGCTTTCTTT; v_call: TRBV23-1; cdr3_length: 12; d_call: -; j_call: TRBJ1-1; clone_size: -
cdr3_aa: CASSSRQGKDHTEAFF; cdr3_nt: TGCGCCAGCAGCTCTCGACAGGGGAAAGATCACACTGAAGCTTTCTTT; v_call: TRBV5-1; cdr3_length: 16; d_call: TRBD1; j_call: TRBJ1-1; clone_size: -
cdr3_aa: CASSLGQNSPLHF; cdr3_nt: TGCGCCAGCAGCTTGGGACAGAATTCACCCCTCCACTTT; v_call: TRBV5-1; cdr3_length: 13; d_call: -; j_call: TRBJ1-6; clone_size: -
cdr3_aa: CSVVPHGTRDNEQFF; cdr3_nt: TGCAGCGTTGTCCCTCATGGGACTAGAGACAATGAGCAGTTCTTC; v_call: TRBV29-1; cdr3_length: 15; d_call: TRBD2; j_call: TRBJ2-1; clone_size: few
cdr3_aa: CASKEGGLDRGQETQYF; cdr3_nt: TGTGCCAGCAAGGAGGGGGGATTAGACAGGGGGCAAGAGACCCAGTACTTC; v_call: TRBV5-5; cdr3_length: 17; d_call: TRBD1; j_call: TRBJ2-5; clone_size: -
cdr3_aa: CASRLQGHGTDTQYF; cdr3_nt: TGTGCCAGCAGATTACAGGGGCACGGAACAGATACGCAGTATTTT; v_call: TRBV7-3; cdr3_length: 15; d_call: TRBD1; j_call: TRBJ2-3; clone_size: -
cdr3_aa: CASRAPGGFGNQPQHF; cdr3_nt: TGTGCCAGCAGGGCCCCCGGGGGGTTTGGCAATCAGCCCCAGCATTTT; v_call: TRBV2; cdr3_length: 16; d_call: -; j_call: TRBJ1-5; clone_size: once
cdr3_aa: CASGGQGPVEKLFF; cdr3_nt: TGTGCCAGCGGAGGACAGGGCCCAGTTGAAAAACTGTTTTTT; v_call: TRBV14; cdr3_length: 14; d_call: TRBD1; j_call: TRBJ1-4; clone_size: -
cdr3_aa: CASSLVGGQETQYF; cdr3_nt: TGTGCCAGCAGCTTAGTTGGAGGTCAAGAGACCCAGTACTTC; v_call: TRBV7-2; cdr3_length: 14; d_call: -; j_call: TRBJ2-5; clone_size: -
cdr3_aa: CASSRNRDILPSGANVLTF; cdr3_nt: TGTGCCAGTAGCCGGAACCGGGACATTCTTCCCTCTGGGGCCAACGTCCTGACTTTC; v_call: TRBV19; cdr3_length: 19; d_call: -; j_call: TRBJ2-6; clone_size: -
cdr3_aa: CAAGPKEGPQHF; cdr3_nt: TGTGCCGCGGGGCCGAAGGAGGGGCCCCAGCATTTT; v_call: TRBV5-4; cdr3_length: 12; d_call: -; j_call: TRBJ1-5; clone_size: -
cdr3_aa: CASSPNPGQGNEQYF; cdr3_nt: TGTGCCAGCAGCCCAAACCCGGGACAGGGGAACGAGCAGTACTTC; v_call: TRBV5-6; cdr3_length: 15; d_call: TRBD1; j_call: TRBJ2-7; clone_size: once
cdr3_aa: CAWSLGGTQYF; cdr3_nt: TGTGCCTGGAGCCTGGGGGGGACCCAGTACTTC; v_call: TRBV30; cdr3_length: 11; d_call: -; j_call: TRBJ2-5; clone_size: -
cdr3_aa: CASSSLYSQGSYEQYF; cdr3_nt: TGTGCCAGCAGTTCCCTTTACAGTCAGGGCTCCTACGAGCAGTACTTC; v_call: TRBV2; cdr3_length: 16; d_call: -; j_call: TRBJ2-7; clone_size: medium-sized
cdr3_aa: CASTRQGTGSYEQYF; cdr3_nt: TGTGCCAGCACTCGACAGGGGACAGGATCGTACGAGCAGTACTTC; v_call: TRBV27; cdr3_length: 15; d_call: TRBD1; j_call: TRBJ2-7; clone_size: -
cdr3_aa: CASSYSRGWETQYF; cdr3_nt: TGTGCCAGCAGTTACTCGCGGGGGTGGGAGACCCAGTACTTC; v_call: TRBV6-5; cdr3_length: 14; d_call: TRBD2; j_call: TRBJ2-5; clone_size: -
cdr3_aa: CASSSKGAYNEQFF; cdr3_nt: TGTGCCAGCAGCTCGAAGGGGGCATACAATGAGCAGTTCTTC; v_call: TRBV7-8; cdr3_length: 14; d_call: TRBD1; j_call: TRBJ2-1; clone_size: -
cdr3_aa: CAWSRKRGHTGELFF; cdr3_nt: TGTGCCTGGAGTAGAAAAAGGGGGCACACCGGGGAGCTGTTTTTT; v_call: TRBV30; cdr3_length: 15; d_call: TRBD1; j_call: TRBJ2-2; clone_size: once
cdr3_aa: CASSLKGQYSYEQYF; cdr3_nt: TGTGCCAGCAGCCTCAAGGGGCAGTACTCCTACGAGCAGTACTTC; v_call: TRBV7-9; cdr3_length: 15; d_call: -; j_call: TRBJ2-7; clone_size: -
cdr3_aa: CASSQGASGENTGELFF; cdr3_nt: TGTGCCAGCAGCCAGGGTGCTAGCGGGGAGAACACCGGGGAGCTGTTTTTT; v_call: TRBV4-2; cdr3_length: 17; d_call: TRBD2; j_call: TRBJ2-2; clone_size: -
cdr3_aa: CASSVGPLRGYGYTF; cdr3_nt: TGTGCCAGCAGCGTAGGGCCCCTCCGTGGCTATGGCTACACCTTC; v_call: TRBV9; cdr3_length: 15; d_call: -; j_call: TRBJ1-2; clone_size: -
cdr3_aa: CSVENRGRRGEAFF; cdr3_nt: TGCAGCGTAGAAAACAGGGGTCGAAGGGGTGAAGCTTTCTTT; v_call: TRBV29-1; cdr3_length: 14; d_call: TRBD1; j_call: TRBJ1-1; clone_size: -
cdr3_aa: CASRLASNTGELFF; cdr3_nt: TGTGCCAGCAGACTAGCTTCGAACACCGGGGAGCTGTTTTTT; v_call: TRBV6-4; cdr3_length: 14; d_call: -; j_call: TRBJ2-2; clone_size: once
cdr3_aa: CASSVDGTGTNYGYTF; cdr3_nt: TGTGCCAGCAGCGTAGATGGGACAGGGACCAACTATGGCTACACCTTC; v_call: TRBV9; cdr3_length: 16; d_call: TRBD1; j_call: TRBJ1-2; clone_size: -
cdr3_aa: CASGRVNTEAFF; cdr3_nt: TGCGCCAGCGGGAGGGTGAACACTGAAGCTTTCTTT; v_call: TRBV5-1; cdr3_length: 12; d_call: -; j_call: TRBJ1-1; clone_size: -
cdr3_aa: CASSLGEPQVSPLHF; cdr3_nt: TGTGCCAGCAGCTTGGGCGAGCCCCAGGTTTCACCCCTCCACTTT; v_call: TRBV5-6; cdr3_length: 15; d_call: -; j_call: TRBJ1-6; clone_size: -
cdr3_aa: CASSFSTGEAFF; cdr3_nt: TGTGCCAGCAGCTTCTCGACAGGTGAAGCTTTCTTT; v_call: TRBV7-2; cdr3_length: 12; d_call: -; j_call: TRBJ1-1; clone_size: -
cdr3_aa: CASSGLAGVNTGELFF; cdr3_nt: TGTGCCAGCAGTGGTCTAGCGGGGGTCAACACCGGGGAGCTGTTTTTT; v_call: TRBV6-1; cdr3_length: 16; d_call: TRBD2; j_call: TRBJ2-2; clone_size: once
cdr3_aa: CASSVGVTGVYGYTF; cdr3_nt: TGTGCCAGCAGCGTAGGGGTGACAGGGGTCTATGGCTACACCTTC; v_call: TRBV9; cdr3_length: 15; d_call: TRBD1; j_call: TRBJ1-2; clone_size: -
cdr3_aa: CAISERSSGGAGDTQYF; cdr3_nt: TGTGCCATCAGTGAAAGGAGTAGCGGGGGGGCGGGAGATACGCAGTATTTT; v_call: TRBV10-3; cdr3_length: 17; d_call: TRBD2; j_call: TRBJ2-3; clone_size: -
cdr3_aa: CASSLVVSFLDTQYF; cdr3_nt: TGTGCCAGCAGCTTAGTCGTTAGTTTTCTGGATACGCAGTATTTT; v_call: TRBV7-9; cdr3_length: 15; d_call: -; j_call: TRBJ2-3; clone_size: -
cdr3_aa: CASSYSGQGNGYTF; cdr3_nt: TGTGCCAGCAGCTACTCGGGACAGGGGAATGGCTACACCTTC; v_call: TRBV7-9; cdr3_length: 14; d_call: TRBD1; j_call: TRBJ1-2; clone_size: -
cdr3_aa: CASSLFGQSGYTF; cdr3_nt: TGTGCCAGCAGCTTATTCGGACAGAGTGGCTACACCTTC; v_call: TRBV7-9; cdr3_length: 13; d_call: -; j_call: TRBJ1-2; clone_size: -
cdr3_aa: CASSPAQRGGSTDTQYF; cdr3_nt: TGTGCCAGCTCACCAGCCCAGCGGGGGGGTAGCACAGATACGCAGTATTTT; v_call: TRBV18; cdr3_length: 17; d_call: TRBD2; j_call: TRBJ2-3; clone_size: -
cdr3_aa: CASSSDGTGEQYF; cdr3_nt: TGTGCCAGCAGCTCGGACGGGACAGGGGAGCAGTACTTC; v_call: TRBV11-3; cdr3_length: 13; d_call: TRBD1; j_call: TRBJ2-7; clone_size: -
cdr3_aa: CASSERGQGGGYTF; cdr3_nt: TGTGCCAGCAGTGAACGGGGACAGGGCGGCGGCTACACCTTC; v_call: TRBV6-1; cdr3_length: 14; d_call: TRBD1; j_call: TRBJ1-2; clone_size: -
cdr3_aa: CASSPKDGVMGTYEQYF; cdr3_nt: TGTGCCAGCTCACCCAAGGACGGGGTTATGGGGACCTACGAGCAGTACTTC; v_call: TRBV18; cdr3_length: 17; d_call: -; j_call: TRBJ2-7; clone_size: -
cdr3_aa: CAWNRNRNNEQFF; cdr3_nt: TGTGCCTGGAATCGGAACAGGAACAATGAGCAGTTCTTC; v_call: TRBV30; cdr3_length: 13; d_call: -; j_call: TRBJ2-1; clone_size: -
cdr3_aa: CATSRPGQGSYEQYF; cdr3_nt: TGTGCCACCAGCAGGCCTGGACAGGGAAGCTACGAGCAGTACTTC; v_call: TRBV15; cdr3_length: 15; d_call: TRBD1; j_call: TRBJ2-7; clone_size: -
cdr3_aa: CASSAASRETQYF; cdr3_nt: TGCGCCAGCAGTGCGGCTAGCAGAGAGACCCAGTACTTC; v_call: TRBV10-1; cdr3_length: 13; d_call: -; j_call: TRBJ2-5; clone_size: -
cdr3_aa: CASSLLQGAGANVLTF; cdr3_nt: TGTGCCAGCTCACTACTACAGGGGGCGGGGGCCAACGTCCTGACTTTC; v_call: TRBV18; cdr3_length: 16; d_call: TRBD1; j_call: TRBJ2-6; clone_size: -
cdr3_aa: CASSESGGHEQYF; cdr3_nt: TGTGCCAGCAGCGAGAGCGGGGGCCACGAGCAGTACTTC; v_call: TRBV7-9; cdr3_length: 13; d_call: TRBD2; j_call: TRBJ2-7; clone_size: -
cdr3_aa: CASSRRDRAGGNEKLFF; cdr3_nt: TGTGCCAGCAGCCGCCGGGACAGGGCCGGGGGTAATGAAAAACTGTTTTTT; v_call: TRBV7-9; cdr3_length: 17; d_call: TRBD1; j_call: TRBJ1-4; clone_size: -
cdr3_aa: CASSVDPGTGAEQYF; cdr3_nt: TGTGCCAGCAGCGTGGATCCCGGGACAGGGGCCGAGCAGTACTTC; v_call: TRBV9; cdr3_length: 15; d_call: TRBD1; j_call: TRBJ2-7; clone_size: -
cdr3_aa: CAIAVTPASSPYEQYF; cdr3_nt: TGTGCCATTGCTGTAACCCCTGCGTCAAGCCCCTACGAGCAGTACTTC; v_call: TRBV10-3; cdr3_length: 16; d_call: -; j_call: TRBJ2-7; clone_size: -
cdr3_aa: CASSFYTPGQPQHF; cdr3_nt: TGTGCCAGCAGCTTCTACACCCCAGGTCAGCCCCAGCATTTT; v_call: TRBV5-5; cdr3_length: 14; d_call: -; j_call: TRBJ1-5; clone_size: -
cdr3_aa: CASSSDTGYRSPLHF; cdr3_nt: TGTGCCAGCAGCTCGGACACCGGCTATCGTTCACCCCTCCACTTT; v_call: TRBV5-4; cdr3_length: 15; d_call: -; j_call: TRBJ1-6; clone_size: -
cdr3_aa: CASSLGPGYAETQYF; cdr3_nt: TGTGCCAGCAGCTTGGGTCCAGGGTATGCTGAGACCCAGTACTTC; v_call: TRBV5-6; cdr3_length: 15; d_call: -; j_call: TRBJ2-5; clone_size: -
cdr3_aa: CASSEGTGSYNEQFF; cdr3_nt: TGTGCCAGCTCAGAAGGGACAGGGTCCTACAATGAGCAGTTCTTC; v_call: TRBV18; cdr3_length: 15; d_call: TRBD1; j_call: TRBJ2-1; clone_size: -
cdr3_aa: CASSPDRGGNEQFF; cdr3_nt: TGTGCCAGCTCACCGGACAGGGGTGGGAATGAGCAGTTCTTC; v_call: TRBV18; cdr3_length: 14; d_call: TRBD1; j_call: TRBJ2-1; clone_size: -